One T cell receptor beta chain is described in this entry. The antigen is unknown. The source of the sample is a study of cytomegalovirus exposure and HLA in healthy donors. PCR used 60 Vbeta primers and 13 Jbeta primers. Clones were read by immunoSEQ multiplex PCR, and TCRdb kept only the in-frame ones, dropping some. The sample has some 100,000 clones, around 79% seen once; the top ten hold roughly an eighth. Regarding the study as a whole: Later analysis revealed greater clonal expansion in HLA-associated TCR beta chains than in equally common others.

In nominal health when sampled, donors likely had unrecorded immune exposures nonetheless. The receptor was derived from a woman in her seventies in good health and CMV-seropositive. Material for sequencing was PBMCs.

DNA of the CDR3: TGTGCCAGCAGTTTAGAGAGGGTCAAGTTCTTC. Translated: CASSLERVKFF. The chain carries TRBV28 and TRBJ2-1; D may be TRBD2 (5 bases). CDR1 MDHEN and CDR2 SYDVKM come from the germline V gene. The CDR3 is made up of 11 amino acids. V dropped 2 bases and J dropped 14 bases, with 10 bases sitting between them. Filled out from reference TRBV28 and TRBJ2-1, the complete variable domain reads DVKVTQSSRYLVKRTGEKVFLECVQDMDHENMFWYRQDPGLGLRLIYFSYDVKMKEKGDIPEGYSVSREKKERFSLILESASTNQTSMYLCASSLERVKFFGPGTRLTVL.